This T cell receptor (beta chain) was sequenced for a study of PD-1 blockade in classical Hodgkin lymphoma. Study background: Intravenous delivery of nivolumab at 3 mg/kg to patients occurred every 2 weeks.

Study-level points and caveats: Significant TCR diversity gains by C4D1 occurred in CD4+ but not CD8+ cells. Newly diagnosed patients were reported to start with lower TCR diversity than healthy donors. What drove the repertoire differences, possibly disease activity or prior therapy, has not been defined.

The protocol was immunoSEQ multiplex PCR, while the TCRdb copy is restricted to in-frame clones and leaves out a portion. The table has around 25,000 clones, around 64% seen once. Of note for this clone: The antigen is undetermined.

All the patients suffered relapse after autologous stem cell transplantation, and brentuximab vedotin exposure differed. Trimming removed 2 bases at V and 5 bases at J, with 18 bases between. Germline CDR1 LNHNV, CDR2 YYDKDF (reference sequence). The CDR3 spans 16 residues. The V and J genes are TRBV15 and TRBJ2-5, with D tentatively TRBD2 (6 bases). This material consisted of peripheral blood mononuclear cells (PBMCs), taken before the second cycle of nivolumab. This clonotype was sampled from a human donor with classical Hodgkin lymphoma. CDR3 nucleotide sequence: TGTGCCACCAGCAGATCCGGAGGGCCGTACGGGGAGACCCAGTACTTC. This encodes CATSRSGGPYGETQYF.